Below are 3 T cell receptor beta chains sequenced from a single sample in a study of shared clonotypes between healthy human individuals. Only in-frame clones appear in the TCRdb table, and some are missing; sequencing was by immunoSEQ multiplex PCR. Among 950,000 to 1,300,000 clones listed, approximately 70% were seen once. Sequencing was done on a sample of memory CD4+ T cells sorted from blood. As to subset: CD45RA-negative fraction. These receptors came from a man aged 18 to 35 in good health.

J is TRBJ1-5 and V is TRBV7-2, with 9 positions matching TRBD1. V lost 4 bases and J lost 2; bases outside the gene matches: 6. The germline CDR1 and CDR2 sequences are SGHTA and FQGNSA. This CDR3 contains 16 residues. CDR3 nucleotides: TGTGCCAGCAGCTCGGGACAGGGAGGAGGCAATCAGCCCCAGCATTTT. Its protein is CASSSGQGGGNQPQHF.

The chain recombines TRBV5-1 with TRBJ2-1, with D maybe TRBD1 (5 bases). This CDR3 comprises 15 residues. The germline CDR1 and CDR2 sequences are SGHRS and YFSETQ. Trimming took off 0 bases at V and 6 bases at J, with 13 bases between the two ends. CDR3 region: CASSLGWGQGNEQFF. The CDR3 DNA reads TGCGCCAGCAGCTTGGGGTGGGGCCAGGGCAATGAGCAGTTCTTC.

The chain employs TRBV30 and TRBJ2-3, with D possibly being TRBD1 or TRBD2 (5 bases each). From germline, CDR1 is GTSNPN and CDR2 SVGIG (reference sequence). The V and J ends lost 0 bases and 2 bases respectively, with 12 bases between them. This CDR3 spans 15 amino acids. The CDR3 region is CAWSVQPGPTDTQYF. The CDR3 DNA sequence: TGTGCCTGGAGTGTCCAGCCGGGGCCCACAGATACGCAGTATTTT.